This T cell receptor (beta chain) comes out of a study of OX40 agonist ivuxolimab in advanced cancers. Study-wide background: Head and neck, renal cell, melanoma or hepatocellular carcinoma were the cancers that dose-escalation patients had. Having had anti-PD-1, anti-PD-L1 or anti-CTLA-4 therapy before was allowed, and about 42% had some.

Germline V CDR1 and CDR2: SNHLY, FYNNEI. The CDR3 contains 14 residues. V was pared by 6 bases and J by 1 base, with 12 bases between. Here immunoSEQ multiplex PCR was the method, and the copy in TCRdb shows in-frame clones only, minus some. In the table there are roughly 63,000 clones, roughly four fifths of which are singletons. This clonotype originated in an adult with an advanced solid tumor such as melanoma, head and neck, liver or kidney cancer. Sequenced material: CD4+ or CD8+ T cells sorted from blood, taken in a trial of the OX40 agonist ivuxolimab. The rearrangement links TRBV2 to TRBJ2-5; D remains unclear. The chain's CDR3 is CASRGRDFQETQYF. As DNA, the CDR3 is TGTGCCAGCAGGGGCAGAGATTTCCAAGAGACCCAGTACTTC.